This TCR beta chain was recovered during a study of identical twins (dated by TCRdb to about 2016). Regarding the research as a whole: TCR alpha and beta repertoires from monozygotic twins, unrelated adults of various ages and cord blood were deep-sequenced to test whether fetal clonotypes persist. To rule out contamination, the twin experiments were replicated at different times with different library preparation protocols.

This clonotype has at least ten counts. Its antigen is still unknown. Qualities for individual bases were not recorded, and no much larger clone is one base off. Points the paper makes about the study in general: In monozygotic twins, out-of-frame TCR alpha sharing was systematically underestimated by recombination models, although the models agreed with sharing between unrelated individuals. Conclusions relied on cross-sectional statistical analysis, since the same donors could not be followed over many years. In beta out-of-frame sequences, excess twin sharing was weaker, because having fewer shared sequences lowered the signal-to-noise ratio. Out-of-frame TCR alpha sequences shared between twins showed an excess of low generation-probability sequences compared with coincidental sharing between unrelated individuals. Abundant cord blood beta clonotypes carried fewer insertions; young adult naive repertoires showed a weaker similar trend, while memory repertoires showed none. Zero-insertion analyses could be partly confounded by invariant T cells such as MAIT and iNKT, though diverse VJ usage argued against such confounding for most clonotypes.

Libraries were built with 5' RACE. TCRdb lists the instrument as Illumina HiSeq 2000. A universal primer binding site was added through template switching, and the final cDNA carried a unique molecular identifier so that TCR cDNA molecules could be counted accurately. First-strand cDNA for TCR alpha and beta chains was synthesized from specific primers in the conserved constant-segment region. To control for contamination, every cDNA library was double barcoded, receiving both a SMART-Mk sample barcode and Illumina barcodes. TruSeq adapter sequences along with Illumina sample barcodes were introduced in two successive PCR steps. TCR alpha and beta cDNA libraries were sequenced on the Illumina HiSeq platform with custom primers. Processing in the source paper ran as follows. Raw reads were processed with MiGEC to extract unique molecular identifiers, and MiXCR was used to determine CDR3 positions. For each individual, recombination models were inferred using an EM algorithm with the repgenHMM and IGoR tools. The analysis of shared clonotypes was done with the tcR package in R, with sharing normalized by the product of cloneset sizes. Out-of-frame nonproductive sequences were analyzed to study raw recombination free of thymic and clonal selection effects. TCRdb itself trimmed the public reads at Q25 with fastp, ran MiXCR and retained productive beta chains. CDR3 protein sequences are deduplicated, and each keeps its most common genes and DNA. The V and J calls come from TCRdb's annotation, not from the publication. Here the sample has a few hundred thousand distinct CDR3 sequences; roughly 12% occur a single time. 3.5% to 5% of the sample lies in the top ten.

From a lookup of the germline V gene (reference sequence), CDR1 and CDR2 are MNHEY and SMNVEV. The CDR3 contains 22 residues, cysteine and phenylalanine counted. The entry retains the CDR3 DNA only, 66 bases that are in frame from base 1. Trimmed from V: 0 bases; trimmed from J: 1 base; junction bases lacking a gene match: 15. Every donor in the study was a healthy Caucasian. Three pairs of female monozygotic twins, all aged about 18 to 29 years, made up the twin cohort. Miltenyi CD45RO+ enrichment and human naive T-cell isolation kits were used to isolate memory (CD45RO+) and naive T cells from PBMC. The same specimen was also included in a second study, on yellow fever vaccine responses in identical twins. Taken from the second paper: The T cell response to vaccination in identical twins was reported by the authors to appear partly convergent and partly personalized. The study precisely tracked vaccine-responding T cell clones in identical twins.

The sequence derives from a woman between 18 and 30 years old in good health. The chain was built from TRBV27 and TRBJ2-1, with 13 bases in between that match TRBD2. Sequenced material: memory (CD45RO+) T cells sorted from blood. The sample's cell subset or site label, in plain terms: CD45RO+ enriched T cells. The bases are TGTGCCAGCAGTTTATCCCCTGGCCGACTAGCGGGGGGCGGTCTGTCCTACAATGAGCAGTTCTTC. Its protein is CASSLSPGRLAGGGLSYNEQFF.